The 9 T cell receptor beta chains reported below all come from one sample, sequenced in a study of blood T cells in healthy people across ages. Then a second PCR, running about 7 to 11 cycles, was carried out with a sample-barcoded 5' primer and a J-beta primer mix. TCRdb independently ran MiXCR on the 5' RACE reads; one entry per CDR3 protein. The table includes around 1.1 million distinct CDR3 sequences, 35% to 40% detected once. The sample was blood. The receptors stem from a man aged 18 to 29 in good health.

On this clonotype: A read error may account for a junction end that differs from germline. The rearrangement links TRBV6-6 to TRBJ1-2; D might be TRBD1 (6 bases). CDR3 size: 14 residues. Germline V lookup: CDR1 MNHNY, CDR2 SVGAGI (reference sequence). CDR3 in DNA: TGTGCCAGCAGTGACTCGAGGACAGCCTATGGCTACACCTTC. Translated: CASSDSRTAYGYTF.

This rearrangement joins TRBV4-3 to TRBJ1-1; unclear D gene. Germline V lookup: CDR1 LGHNA, CDR2 YSLEER. The CDR3 sequence is 14 residues long. The V end lost 1 base, the J end lost 1 base, and 7 bases lay between the germline ends. The CDR3 loop is CASSQVGANTEAFF. The DNA for the CDR3 is TGCGCCAGCAGCCAAGTGGGTGCGAACACTGAAGCTTTCTTT.

V is TRBV5-1 and J is TRBJ2-5; tentatively, D is TRBD2 (5 bases). This CDR3 is 14 amino acids long. The ends were cut back, 4 bases at V and 1 base at J, with 11 bases in the middle. Germline CDR1 is SGHRS and CDR2 is YFSETQ. The CDR3 protein is CASSPMTIQETQYF. The DNA of the CDR3 is TGCGCCAGCAGCCCGATGACTATCCAAGAGACCCAGTACTTC. Full variable domain (outside the CDR3, taken from reference TRBV5-1 and TRBJ2-5): KAGVTQTPRYLIKTRGQQVTLSCSPISGHRSVSWYQQTPGQGLQFLFEYFSETQRNKGNFPGRFSGRQFSNSRSEMNVSTLELGDSALYLCASSPMTIQETQYFGPGTRLLVL.

The genes are TRBV3-1 and TRBJ2-5; 9 bases agree with TRBD2. V was pared by 1 base and J by 11 bases, with 14 bases of the junction left unmatched. CDR1 is LGHDT and CDR2 is YNNKEL in the germline V gene (reference sequence). This CDR3 has 16 residues. The CDR3 DNA sequence: TGTGCCAGCAGCCAAGGGGGACTAGCCGACTACAATGAGCAGTACTTC. It encodes CASSQGGLADYNEQYF.

Remarks on this clonotype: A much larger clone sits a single nucleotide away, making a read error possible. This chain connects TRBV4-3 to TRBJ2-7; tentative D call: TRBD2 (6 bases). Germline values: CDR1 LGHNA, CDR2 YSLEER. The V and J ends lost 2 bases and 3 bases respectively, with 11 bases between them. CDR3 size: 14 residues. The CDR3 loop reads CASSQRSSVYEQYF. The CDR3 region has the DNA TGCGCCAGCAGCCAAAGGTCTAGCGTCTACGAGCAGTACTTC.

In the case of this clonotype: A much larger clonotype is one base distant, so this may be a read error. The gene calls are TRBV14 and TRBJ1-2; D gene uncertain. V gave up 0 bases and J gave up 2 bases, with 4 bases separating them. Germline V gene sequence: CDR1 SGHDN, CDR2 FVKESK. The CDR3 has 13 amino acids. This CDR3 is CASSQEQNYGYTF. The CDR3 bases are TGTGCCAGCAGCCAAGAACAGAACTATGGCTACACCTTC.

The chain joins TRBV3-1 to TRBJ2-3; D gene unclear. The CDR3 runs 14 residues. Germline V gene data show CDR1 as LGHDT and CDR2 as YNNKEL (reference sequence). Trimming left V 3 bases short and J 2 bases short, with 9 bases between. CDR3 DNA sequence: TGTGCCAGCAGCCAGCCCCGAACCACAGATACGCAGTATTTT. Translation: CASSQPRTTDTQYF.

Remarks on this clonotype: Its ends do not fully match the called genes, so a read error is possible. The chain is built from TRBV10-3 and TRBJ2-3; TRBD1 matches at 9 bases. This CDR3 has 15 residues. Germline V gene data show CDR1 as ENHRY and CDR2 as SYGVKD. CDR3 bases: TGTGCCATCAGTGCTGGGACAGGGTACACAGATGCGCAGTATTTT. It encodes CAISAGTGYTDAQYF.

This chain connects TRBV7-2 to TRBJ2-7, with D unresolved. The CDR3 totals 13 residues. V shed 2 bases and J shed 7 bases, with 12 bases lying between them. CDR1 and CDR2 from the germline V gene are SGHTA and FQGNSA. The chain's CDR3 is CASSLPTLNEQYF. In DNA, the CDR3 is TGTGCCAGCAGCTTACCTACCCTGAATGAGCAGTACTTC.